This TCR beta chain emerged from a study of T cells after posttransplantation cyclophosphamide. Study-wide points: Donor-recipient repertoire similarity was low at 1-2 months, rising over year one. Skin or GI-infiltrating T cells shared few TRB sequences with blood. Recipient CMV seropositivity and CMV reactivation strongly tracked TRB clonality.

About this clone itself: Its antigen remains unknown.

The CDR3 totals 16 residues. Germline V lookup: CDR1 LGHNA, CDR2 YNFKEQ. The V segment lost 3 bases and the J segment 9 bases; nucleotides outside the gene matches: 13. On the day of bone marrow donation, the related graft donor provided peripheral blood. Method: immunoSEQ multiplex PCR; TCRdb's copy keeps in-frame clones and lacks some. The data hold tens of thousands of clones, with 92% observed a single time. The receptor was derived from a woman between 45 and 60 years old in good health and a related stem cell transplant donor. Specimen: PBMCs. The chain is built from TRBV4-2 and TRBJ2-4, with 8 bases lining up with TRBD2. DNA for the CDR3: TGTGCCAGCAGCCAGACGGGGGACCGGGGACTAGGCATTCAGTACTTC. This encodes CASSQTGDRGLGIQYF.